Below, 11 T cell receptor beta chains from the same sample are listed, as sequenced in a study of T cell responses to AZD1222 COVID-19 vaccine. Method: immunoSEQ multiplex PCR; TCRdb's copy keeps in-frame clones and lacks some. The repertoire consists of some 150,000 clones, with more than 85% occurring once and the leading ten covering about 1.5%. This sample comprised peripheral blood, obtained on day 0 of AZD1222 vaccination. The receptors originated from an adult in good health.

The V call is TRBV5-1, the J call TRBJ1-2, with 7 bases lining up with TRBD1. The CDR3 covers 15 residues. Unmatched junction bases numbered 6, after V lost 0 bases and J lost 4 bases. Germline V lookup: CDR1 SGHRS, CDR2 YFSETQ. CDR3 nucleotide sequence: TGCGCCAGCAGCTTGGTCCAGGGGGGCCCCTATGGCTACACCTTC. It translates to CASSLVQGGPYGYTF.

The chain uses TRBV4-1 and TRBJ2-5; D is ambiguous. The germline V gene encodes CDR1 MGHRA and CDR2 YSYEKL. The CDR3 runs to 15 residues. Trimming shortened V by 2 bases and J by 2 bases, and 12 bases separated the two germline ends. Here the CDR3 reads CASSQSNLVQETQYF. CDR3 DNA: TGCGCCAGCAGCCAATCGAACTTGGTTCAAGAGACCCAGTACTTC.

This chain uses TRBV7-6 with TRBJ1-5; perhaps TRBD1 as D (6 bases). CDR1 SGHVS and CDR2 FNYEAQ come from the germline V gene. There are 16 residues in the CDR3. V lost 1 base and J lost 4, with 14 bases in between. In nucleotides, the CDR3 is TGTGCCAGCAGCTTAGGCCCTGGACAGTCTAATCAGCCCCAGCATTTT. It specifies CASSLGPGQSNQPQHF.

The rearrangement links TRBV9 to TRBJ2-2; D perhaps matches TRBD2 (6 bases). Germline V lookup: CDR1 SGDLS, CDR2 YYNGEE. V was shortened by 9 bases and J by 3 bases, with 12 bases between the two germline ends. This CDR3 has 13 amino acids. The CDR3 nucleotides are TGTGCCACCACCGGAGGGGACACCGGGGAGCTGTTTTTT. Its translation: CATTGGDTGELFF.

The chain has TRBV7-8 and TRBJ1-3; D may be TRBD1 (6 bases). The CDR3 spans 14 residues. Germline assignment: CDR1 SGHVS and CDR2 FQNEAQ. V shed 2 bases and J shed 3 bases, with 8 bases lying between them. The CDR3 bases are TGTGCCAGCAGCTTACCAGGGGATGGAAACACCATATATTTT. It yields the protein CASSLPGDGNTIYF.

J is TRBJ2-6 and V is TRBV21-1; the DNA was not compared with TRBD2, the D call given in the table. TRBV21-1 is a pseudogene locus. This CDR3 comprises 18 residues. CDR3 bases: TGTGCCAGCAGCAGAACTTCCCACCATGGTTCTGGGGCCAACGTCCTGACTTTC. It specifies CASSRTSHHGSGANVLTF.

The rearrangement links TRBV5-6 to TRBJ2-7, with D perhaps matching TRBD1 (9 bases). The V and J ends lost 2 bases and 6 bases respectively, with 15 bases between them. The germline V gene encodes CDR1 SGHDT and CDR2 YYEEEE. The CDR3 is made up of 14 amino acids. In DNA form, the CDR3 reads TGTGCCAGCAGCTTAGGGACAGGGACTAGCGAGCAGTACTTC. Translated: CASSLGTGTSEQYF.

The chain couples TRBV12-3 or TRBV12-4 to TRBJ2-5, with D perhaps TRBD2 (6 bases). With 3 bases removed from V and 5 bases from J, the gap between germline ends came to 10 bases. The CDR3 totals 13 residues. CDR3 coding DNA: TGTGCCAGCAGTTTCGGGACTCAGGAGACCCAGTACTTC. Encoded protein: CASSFGTQETQYF.

The chain has TRBV5-1 and TRBJ2-5; TRBD1 agrees at 9 bases. The trim removed 3 bases at V and 7 bases at J, leaving 10 bases unmatched. This CDR3 comprises 15 residues. Germline lookup yields CDR1 SGHRS and CDR2 YFSETQ. DNA for the CDR3: TGCGCCAGCAGCTCGGAGACAGGGGGATCGACGACCCAGTACTTC. It codes for CASSSETGGSTTQYF.

The J gene is TRBJ2-5, the V gene TRBV3-1 (or the pseudogene TRBV3-2); TRBD2 aligns across 10 bases. The CDR3 contains 18 residues. CDR1 and CDR2 (germline): LGHDT, YNNKEL (reference sequence). V trimming: 8 bases; J trimming: 0 bases; junction bases outside the gene matches: 15. In DNA form, the CDR3 reads TGTGCCAGCGGTGGACTAGCGGAGCCGACTATGTACCAAGAGACCCAGTACTTC. As protein: CASGGLAEPTMYQETQYF.

This clone turned up a few times. The V call is TRBV7-3, the J call TRBJ2-1; 8 nucleotides align to TRBD2. Unmatched junction bases numbered 11, after V lost 5 bases and J lost 8 bases. Per germline, CDR1 SGHTA and CDR2 FQGTGA. This CDR3 is 15 amino acids long. CDR3 region: CASSPLAGLFDEQFF. CDR3 DNA sequence: TGTGCCAGCAGCCCCCTAGCGGGCCTTTTCGATGAGCAGTTCTTC.